The source of this T cell receptor (beta chain) is a study of blood T cell repertoires in COVID-19. Turning to the study itself: T cells, B-cell-depleted T cells, or PBMCs supplied cDNA or gDNA.

How the authors handled the data: Scientists estimated how many nucleated cells there were by amplifying reference gene primers. The protocol was immunoSEQ multiplex PCR, while the TCRdb copy is restricted to in-frame clones and leaves out a portion. The V and J calls and clone size come from that table; D and trimming were worked out from the DNA. The table shows more than 200,000 clones, with around 84% occurring only once. With 0 bases removed from V and 5 bases from J, the gap between germline ends came to 11 bases. This CDR3 comprises 15 residues. Per the germline V gene, CDR1 is LNHNV and CDR2 is YYDKDF (reference sequence). For recovered donors of Cohort 3, there were two negative PCRs, clearance, or symptom resolution.

The genes are TRBV15 and TRBJ1-5; D ambiguous. The specimen sequenced was PBMCs or T cells enriched from blood (not recorded which). This TCR derives from a man in his forties who had recovered from COVID-19. The CDR3 sequence: CATSRDLPDYQPQHF. The DNA of the CDR3 is TGTGCCACCAGCAGAGATCTCCCGGACTATCAGCCCCAGCATTTT.